The present T cell receptor beta chain was sequenced within a study of regulatory T cells in long-lasting Graves disease. Time point: newly diagnosed GD, antithyroid drugs for less than 3 months. Preparation of the TCR library used RNA extracted from PBMCs. This clonotype was seen ten or more times. Germline V lookup: CDR1 MNHNS, CDR2 SASEGT. V was clipped by 4 bases and J by 1 base, with 7 bases between them. The CDR3 totals 14 residues. Arm-PCR with iRepertoire HTBI primers amplified the CDR3 regions for these TCR beta libraries. TCRdb re-called the multiplex PCR reads through MiXCR, storing one row per CDR3 protein. The sample has fewer than 500,000 distinct CDR3 sequences, around 15% seen once; the top ten hold less than 15%. These sequences were also reported in another study, on T cells in Graves' hyperthyroidism and ophthalmopathy.

This clonotype originated in a man aged 35 to 55 with Graves disease. The chain joins TRBV6-1 to TRBJ2-2; D is unclear. Sequencing used peripheral blood mononuclear cells (PBMCs), obtained at new diagnosis, from a patient treated with antithyroid drugs. CDR3 protein: CASSVALNTGELFF. The CDR3 DNA reads TGTGCCAGCAGTGTTGCCTTGAACACCGGGGAGCTGTTTTTT.